This T cell receptor beta chain was identified in a study of blood T cell repertoires in COVID-19. Original data processing: Researchers report that nucleated cell counts were estimated from reference gene primer amplification. The assay was immunoSEQ multiplex PCR, and TCRdb's table has in-frame clones only and misses some. That table gives V, J and clone size, and the DNA gave D and trimming. Of approximately 97,000 clones detected, roughly 86% appear once; the ten largest clones hold about 9.9%. After removal of 6 bases from V and 0 bases from J, the junction contained 2 bases not matched to a gene. Germline CDR1 is SNHLY and CDR2 is FYNNEI. This CDR3 spans 17 amino acids.

This chain connects TRBV2 to TRBJ2-2; 15 bases match TRBD2. The TCR sequence derives from a man aged 40-49 years with active or convalescent COVID-19. Sequencing was performed on peripheral blood. The CDR3 DNA follows: TGTGCCAGCAGAGGGACTAGCGGGGGGTCGAACACCGGGGAGCTGTTTTTT. Translated, it gives CASRGTSGGSNTGELFF.